The 8 T cell receptor beta chains in this list originate from one sample, sequenced in a study of glioma-infiltrating T cells. TCR alpha and beta CDR3 regions were amplified from RNA using iRepertoire nested multiplex PCR. Each CDR3 protein gets one entry after TCRdb re-called the multiplex PCR reads with MiXCR. The sample has fewer than 250,000 distinct CDR3 sequences; 25% to 35% are singletons. Sample: glioma tissue, nonneoplastic brain tissue, or PBMCs (not recorded which). These receptors all stem from a human donor with low-grade glioma or glioblastoma, undergoing nonglioma brain surgery, or in good health (not recorded which).

The chain uses TRBV27 and TRBJ2-5; D is possibly TRBD1 (6 bases). Germline assignment: CDR1 MNHEY and CDR2 SMNVEV (reference sequence). This CDR3 has 13 amino acids. CDR3 sequence reads: CVSSRQVRETQYF. The CDR3 DNA follows: TGTGTTAGCAGCCGACAGGTACGCGAGACCCAGTACTTC.

As concerns this clonotype: In this CDR3 the conserved last residue, phenylalanine or tryptophan, is missing, so a read error is likely. The chain links TRBV5-1 to TRBJ1-6, with D possibly matching TRBD1 (6 bases). The CDR3 loop spans 15 amino acids. The V gene lost 7 bases and the J gene lost 5 bases, with 16 bases spanning the gap. CDR1 and CDR2 from the germline V gene are SGHRS and YFSETQ. CDR3 sequence (DNA): TGCGCCAGCCGAGAGGACAGCCCCGATAATTCACCCCTCCACCTT. Translation gives CASREDSPDNSPLHL.

As for this clonotype: This may arise from a read error, as a much more abundant clone is one base away. The J gene is TRBJ2-3, the V gene TRBV6-1; D gene ambiguous. There are 13 residues in the CDR3. The germline CDR1 and CDR2 sequences are MNHNS and SASEGT. Trimming removed 5 bases from V and 3 bases from J, with 9 bases in between. The CDR3 DNA is TGTGCCAGCAGTCCTGACAAAACAGATACGCAGTATTTT. It specifies CASSPDKTDTQYF.

On this clonotype itself: Since a much larger clone is just one base distant, this may be a read error. This chain joins TRBV15 and TRBJ2-3, with 10 nucleotides matching TRBD2. This CDR3 spans 15 amino acids. CDR1 LNHNV and CDR2 YYDKDF come from the germline V gene (reference sequence). Losses at the gene ends were 11 bases for V and 6 bases for J; bases not matched to a gene: 14. The chain's CDR3 is CAAKGLARDGDTQYF. The CDR3 DNA reads TGTGCCGCCAAGGGACTAGCGCGAGACGGTGATACGCAGTATTTT.

This clonotype occurred many times. The chain has TRBV7-9 and TRBJ2-7, with TRBD2 matching over 7 bases. CDR1 and CDR2 from the germline V gene are SEHNR and FQNEAQ (reference sequence). The CDR3 length is 13 residues. With 7 bases clipped from V and 1 base from J, the junction kept 4 bases outside the gene matches. CDR3: CASNLGGSYEQYF. The CDR3 DNA sequence: TGTGCCAGCAACCTCGGGGGGTCCTACGAGCAGTACTTC.

A word on this clonotype: This clone may be a read error of a much larger clone one base away. The genes are TRBV3-1 and TRBJ2-7; the D call may be TRBD1 or TRBD2 (6 bases each). Germline CDR1 reads LGHDT; CDR2 reads YNNKEL (reference sequence). V was pared by 4 bases and J by 5 bases, with 18 bases between. The CDR3 runs to 15 residues. CDR3: CASSPRRGSENEQYF. The CDR3 coding sequence is TGTGCCAGCAGCCCAAGGAGGGGGAGTGAAAACGAGCAGTACTTC.

At least ten counts were recorded for this clonotype. V is TRBV29-1 and J is TRBJ2-1, with D tentatively TRBD1 (6 bases). Per the germline V gene, CDR1 is SQVTM and CDR2 is ANQGSEA. The CDR3 contains 12 residues. V lost 8 bases and J 2 bases, leaving 10 bases between the germline ends. The CDR3 loop is CSHGTPYNEQFF. The CDR3 DNA reads as TGCAGCCACGGGACACCCTACAATGAGCAGTTCTTC.

Of note for this clonotype: One junction end disagrees with the germline gene, perhaps due to a read error. V and J are TRBV3-1 and TRBJ1-5; the D is unclear. The CDR3 runs to 14 residues. Per germline, CDR1 LGHDT and CDR2 YNNKEL (reference sequence). CDR3: CASSQDYSNRPQRF. CDR3 nucleotides: TGTGCCAGCAGCCAAGATTATAGCAATCGGCCCCAGCGTTTT.